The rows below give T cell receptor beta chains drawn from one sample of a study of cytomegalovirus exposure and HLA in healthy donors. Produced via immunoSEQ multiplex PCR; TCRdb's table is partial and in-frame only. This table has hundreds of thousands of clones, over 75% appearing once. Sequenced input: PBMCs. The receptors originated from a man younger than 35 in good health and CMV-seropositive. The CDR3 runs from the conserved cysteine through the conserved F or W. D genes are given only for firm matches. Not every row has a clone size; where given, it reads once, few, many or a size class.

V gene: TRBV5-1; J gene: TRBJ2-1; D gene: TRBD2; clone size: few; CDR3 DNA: TGCGCCAGCAGCTTGGAACTAGCGGGAGGTCCTGAGCAGTTCTTC; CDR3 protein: CASSLELAGGPEQFF
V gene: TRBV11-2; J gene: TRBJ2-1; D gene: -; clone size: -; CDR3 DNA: TGTGCCAGCAGCTTAGTGTCCAGGGGAAATAATGAGCAGTTCTTC; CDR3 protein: CASSLVSRGNNEQFF
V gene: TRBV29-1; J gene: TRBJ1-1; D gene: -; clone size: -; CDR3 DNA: TGCAGCGTACGACTTGGGGGGTTGGTCACTGAAGCTTTCTTT; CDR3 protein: CSVRLGGLVTEAFF
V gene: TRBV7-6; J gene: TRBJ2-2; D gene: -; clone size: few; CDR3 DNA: TGTGCCAGCAGCTTAGATCCGGGGGCCGGGGAGCTGTTTTTT; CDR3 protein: CASSLDPGAGELFF
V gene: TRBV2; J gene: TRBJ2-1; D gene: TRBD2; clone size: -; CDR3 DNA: TGTGCCAGCAGTGAGGGTGGCGGGAGGTACAATGAGCAGTTCTTC; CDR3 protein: CASSEGGGRYNEQFF
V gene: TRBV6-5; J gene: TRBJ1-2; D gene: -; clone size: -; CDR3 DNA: TGTGCCAGCAGTTACGGGCAGGGCGGTGGCTACACCTTC; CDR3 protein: CASSYGQGGGYTF
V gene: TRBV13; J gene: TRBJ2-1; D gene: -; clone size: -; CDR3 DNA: TGTGCCAGCAGTATGCCGGGAGCTTACAATGAGCAGTTCTTC; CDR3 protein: CASSMPGAYNEQFF
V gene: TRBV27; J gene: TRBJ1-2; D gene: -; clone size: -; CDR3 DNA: TGTGCCAGCAGTTTGAAAGGGGACTATGGCTACACCTTC; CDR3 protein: CASSLKGDYGYTF
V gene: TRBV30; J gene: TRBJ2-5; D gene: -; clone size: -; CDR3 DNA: TGTGCCTGGAGTGTAGGAGTGGTCGGAGAGACCCAGTACTTC; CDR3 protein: CAWSVGVVGETQYF
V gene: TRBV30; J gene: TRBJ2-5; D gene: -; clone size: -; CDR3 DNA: TGTGCCTGGATTCTAGGGGGGCTAGAAATAAAAATTAGGGAGACCCAGTACTTC; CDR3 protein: CAWILGGLEIKIRETQYF
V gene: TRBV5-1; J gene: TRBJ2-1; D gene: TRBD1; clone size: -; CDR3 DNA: TGCGCCAGCAGCAGGGACAGGGTCGACGCTGAGCAGTTCTTC; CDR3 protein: CASSRDRVDAEQFF
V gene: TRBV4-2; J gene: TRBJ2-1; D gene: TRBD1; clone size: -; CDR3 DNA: TGTGCCAGCAGCCTACAGGGGACGGTGTTCTTC; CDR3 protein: CASSLQGTVFF
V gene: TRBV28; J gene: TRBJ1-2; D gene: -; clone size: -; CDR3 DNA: TGTGCCAGCAGTGCCACCTCCCCCTACTATGGCTACACCTTC; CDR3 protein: CASSATSPYYGYTF
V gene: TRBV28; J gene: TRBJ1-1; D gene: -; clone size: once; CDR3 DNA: TGTGCCAGCAGTTCCCCCTACAGGGCTACTGAAGCTTTCTTT; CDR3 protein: CASSSPYRATEAFF
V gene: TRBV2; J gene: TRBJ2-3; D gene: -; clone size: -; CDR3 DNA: TGTGCCAGCAGGTCTAGCAAGTTCCCCACAGATACGCAGTATTTT; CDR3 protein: CASRSSKFPTDTQYF
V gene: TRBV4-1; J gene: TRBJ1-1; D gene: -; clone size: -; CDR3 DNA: TGCGCCAGCAGCCTCACCCCCGGGACAAGAAACACTGAAGCTTTCTTT; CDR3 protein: CASSLTPGTRNTEAFF
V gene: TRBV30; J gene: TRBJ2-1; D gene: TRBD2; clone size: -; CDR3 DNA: TGTGCCTGGAGAGCCAGCGGGAGTTGGTCCTACAATGAGCAGTTCTTC; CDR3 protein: CAWRASGSWSYNEQFF
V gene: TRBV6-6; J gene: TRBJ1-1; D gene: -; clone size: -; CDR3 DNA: TGTGCCAGCAGTTACGAGTTTGCAGGGATCGCTGAAGCTTTCTTT; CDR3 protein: CASSYEFAGIAEAFF
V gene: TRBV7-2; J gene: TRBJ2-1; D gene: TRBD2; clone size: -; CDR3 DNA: TGTGCCAGCAGCTCCGTGGCGGGAGGGTACAATGAGCAGTTCTTC; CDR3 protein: CASSSVAGGYNEQFF
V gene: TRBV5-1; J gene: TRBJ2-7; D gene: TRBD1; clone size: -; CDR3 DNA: TGCGCCAGCAGCTTGGAGGGGGCCGAGCAGTACTTC; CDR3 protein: CASSLEGAEQYF
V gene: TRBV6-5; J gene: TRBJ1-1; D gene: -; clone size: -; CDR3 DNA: TGTGCCAGCACTCGGCAGGCGAACACTGAAGCTTTCTTT; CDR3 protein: CASTRQANTEAFF
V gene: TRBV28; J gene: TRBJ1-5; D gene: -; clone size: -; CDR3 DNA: TGTGCCAGCAGTTTTAATAGCAATCAGCCCCAGCATTTT; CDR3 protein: CASSFNSNQPQHF
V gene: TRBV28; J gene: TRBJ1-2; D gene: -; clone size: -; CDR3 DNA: TGTGCCAGCAGTCTCCGGGACTATGGCTACACCTTC; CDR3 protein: CASSLRDYGYTF